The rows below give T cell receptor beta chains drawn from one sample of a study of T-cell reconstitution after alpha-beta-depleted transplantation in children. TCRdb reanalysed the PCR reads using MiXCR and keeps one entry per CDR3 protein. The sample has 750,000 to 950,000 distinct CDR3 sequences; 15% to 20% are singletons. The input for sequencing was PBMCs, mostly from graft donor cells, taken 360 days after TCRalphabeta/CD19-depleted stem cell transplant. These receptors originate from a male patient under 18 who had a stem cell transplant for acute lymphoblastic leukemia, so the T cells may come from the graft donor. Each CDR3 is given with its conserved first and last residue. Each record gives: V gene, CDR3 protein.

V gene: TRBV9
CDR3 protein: CASSAMGSTGELFF

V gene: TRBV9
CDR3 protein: CASSVEALVVAGELFF

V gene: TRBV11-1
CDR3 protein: CASSSSVAQETQYF

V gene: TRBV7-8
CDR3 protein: CASSLRVGGPGEQFF

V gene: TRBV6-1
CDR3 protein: CATEDRGFVQYF

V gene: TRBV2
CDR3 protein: CTFCLRGAGGHSNQPQHF

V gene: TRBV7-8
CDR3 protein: CASSRTPLSGSTDTQYF

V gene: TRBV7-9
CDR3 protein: CASSLVIEQYF

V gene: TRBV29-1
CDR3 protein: CSVEGDRTGDTQYF

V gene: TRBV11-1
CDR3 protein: CASSFSNGNTIYF

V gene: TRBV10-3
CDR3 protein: CAAGGTRSRYHEQFF

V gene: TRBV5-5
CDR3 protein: CASSLFGSGANVLTF

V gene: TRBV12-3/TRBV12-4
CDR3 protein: CASSPTGNSPLHF

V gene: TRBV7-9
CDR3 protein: CASSLVGGVGYNEQFF

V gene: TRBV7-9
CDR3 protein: CASSLAETGDAYNEQFF

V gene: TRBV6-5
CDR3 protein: CASRQGDYGYTF

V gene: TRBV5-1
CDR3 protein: CASSLGGWKNTEAFF

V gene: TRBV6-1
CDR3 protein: CASSVTGDTNTGELFF

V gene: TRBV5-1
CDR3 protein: CASSLDFRLGTEAFF

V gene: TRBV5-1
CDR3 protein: CASSFRDRGGTQYF

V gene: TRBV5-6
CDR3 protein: CASSDRDREVYEQYF

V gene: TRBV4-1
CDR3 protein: CASSLGGRARSGANVLTF

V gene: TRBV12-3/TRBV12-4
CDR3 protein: CASSSLLFNEQFF

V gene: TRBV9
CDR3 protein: CASSEMGLAGLNEQFF

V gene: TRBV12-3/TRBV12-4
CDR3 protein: CASSFPGTSSYEQYF

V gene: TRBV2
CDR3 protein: CASSEQGARLGNIQYF

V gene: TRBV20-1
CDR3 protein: CSAPTGQVGYGYTF

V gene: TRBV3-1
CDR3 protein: CASSPRYGPTEQETQYF

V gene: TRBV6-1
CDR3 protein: CASTISSWPGANVLTF

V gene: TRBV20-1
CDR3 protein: CSARSDSQETQYF

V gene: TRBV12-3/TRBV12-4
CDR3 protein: CASSFGDVAGGPQRYEQYF

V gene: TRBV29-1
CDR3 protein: CSVDRAYNTEAFF

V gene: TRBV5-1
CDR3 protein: CASSFRVRQFF

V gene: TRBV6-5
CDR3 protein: CASSYATGGSEAFF

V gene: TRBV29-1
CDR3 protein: CSVEDGGSSYEQYF

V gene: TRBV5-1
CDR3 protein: CASQNVGTDTQYF

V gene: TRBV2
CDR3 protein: CASSEPVPRSFYEQFF

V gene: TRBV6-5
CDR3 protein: CASSYAPGGPHEQFF

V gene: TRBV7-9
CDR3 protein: CASSLDRGRRKSTDTQYF

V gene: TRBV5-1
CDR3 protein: CASSSPMNSYEQYF

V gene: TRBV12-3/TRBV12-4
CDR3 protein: CASSLGMGEQYF

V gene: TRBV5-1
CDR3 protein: CASSLLGLYLQETQYF

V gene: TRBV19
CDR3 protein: CASSPWTGMTEAFF

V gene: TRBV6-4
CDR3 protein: CASTTRQGVTDTQYF

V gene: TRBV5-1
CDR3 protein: CASSFLSGYNEQFF

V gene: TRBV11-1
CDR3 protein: CASSSQGVAGDTGELFF

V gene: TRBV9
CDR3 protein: CASSVDRRMQETQYF

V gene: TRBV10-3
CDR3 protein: CAISGGGGVEQFF

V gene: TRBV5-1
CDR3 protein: CASSLWLAGPNEQFF

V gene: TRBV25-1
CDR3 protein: CASIQDTEAFF

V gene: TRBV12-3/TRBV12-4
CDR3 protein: CASSPHWTGLSDYNQPQHF

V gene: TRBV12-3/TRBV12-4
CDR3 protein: CASSPGRTEAFF

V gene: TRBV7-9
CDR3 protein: CASSLRAATYEQYF

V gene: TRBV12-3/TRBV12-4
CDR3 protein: CASSPRTGGNTEAFF

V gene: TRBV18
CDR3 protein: CASSPQSSGLTDTQYF